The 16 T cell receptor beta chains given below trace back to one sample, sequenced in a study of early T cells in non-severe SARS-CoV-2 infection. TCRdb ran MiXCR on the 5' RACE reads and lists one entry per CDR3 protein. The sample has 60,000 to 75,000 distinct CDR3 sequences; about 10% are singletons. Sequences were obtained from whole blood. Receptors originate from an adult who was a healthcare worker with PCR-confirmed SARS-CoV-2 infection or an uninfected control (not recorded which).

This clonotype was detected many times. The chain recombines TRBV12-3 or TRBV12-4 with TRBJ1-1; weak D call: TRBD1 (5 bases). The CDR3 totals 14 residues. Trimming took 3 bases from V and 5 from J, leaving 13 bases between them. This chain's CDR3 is CASSFSSEGTEAFF. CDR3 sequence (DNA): TGTGCCAGCAGTTTCAGCTCGGAGGGGACTGAAGCTTTCTTT.

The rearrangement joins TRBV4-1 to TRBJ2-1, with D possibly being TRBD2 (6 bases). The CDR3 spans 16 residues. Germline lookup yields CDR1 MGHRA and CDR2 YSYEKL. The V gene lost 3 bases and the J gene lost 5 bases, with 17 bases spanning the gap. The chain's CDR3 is CASSQRRVAKNNEQFF. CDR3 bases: TGCGCCAGCAGCCAGAGGAGGGTAGCGAAAAACAATGAGCAGTTCTTC.

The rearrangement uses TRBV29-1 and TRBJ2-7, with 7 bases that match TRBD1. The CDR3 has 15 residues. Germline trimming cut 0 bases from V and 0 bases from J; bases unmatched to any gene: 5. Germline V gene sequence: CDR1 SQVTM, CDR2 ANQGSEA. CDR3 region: CSVEDLGDSSYEQYF. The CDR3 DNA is TGCAGCGTTGAAGATCTGGGGGACAGCTCCTACGAGCAGTACTTC.

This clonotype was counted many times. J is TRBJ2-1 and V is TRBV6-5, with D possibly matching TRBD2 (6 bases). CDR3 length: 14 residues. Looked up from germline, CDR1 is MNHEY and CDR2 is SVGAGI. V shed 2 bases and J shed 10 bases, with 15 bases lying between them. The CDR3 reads CASSYGGSEREQFF. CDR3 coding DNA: TGTGCCAGCAGTTACGGGGGGTCGGAACGAGAGCAGTTCTTC.

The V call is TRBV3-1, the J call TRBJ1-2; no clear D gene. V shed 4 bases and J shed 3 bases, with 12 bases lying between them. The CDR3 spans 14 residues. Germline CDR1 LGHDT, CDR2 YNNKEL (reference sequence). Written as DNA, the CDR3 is TGTGCCAGCAGCCTCCGCGGCGTCTACTATGGCTACACCTTC. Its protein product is CASSLRGVYYGYTF.

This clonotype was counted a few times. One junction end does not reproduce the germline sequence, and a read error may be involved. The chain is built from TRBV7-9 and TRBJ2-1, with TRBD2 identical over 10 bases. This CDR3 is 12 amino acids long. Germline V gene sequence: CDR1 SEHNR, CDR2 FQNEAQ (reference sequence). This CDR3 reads CASSLRPLAGVF. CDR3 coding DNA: TGTGCCAGCAGCTTAAGACCGCTAGCGGGGGTCTTC.

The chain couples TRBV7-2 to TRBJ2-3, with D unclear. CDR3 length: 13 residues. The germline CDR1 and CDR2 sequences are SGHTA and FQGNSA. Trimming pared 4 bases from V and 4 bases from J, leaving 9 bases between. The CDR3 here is CASSYGSPDTQYF. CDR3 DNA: TGTGCCAGCAGCTACGGCAGTCCAGATACGCAGTATTTT.

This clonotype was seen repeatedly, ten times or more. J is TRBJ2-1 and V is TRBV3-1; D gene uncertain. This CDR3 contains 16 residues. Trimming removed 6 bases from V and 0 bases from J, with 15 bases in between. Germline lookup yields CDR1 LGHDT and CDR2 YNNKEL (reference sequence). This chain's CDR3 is CASSRLSPSSYNEQFF. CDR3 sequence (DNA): TGTGCCAGCAGTCGACTCAGTCCCTCCTCCTACAATGAGCAGTTCTTC.

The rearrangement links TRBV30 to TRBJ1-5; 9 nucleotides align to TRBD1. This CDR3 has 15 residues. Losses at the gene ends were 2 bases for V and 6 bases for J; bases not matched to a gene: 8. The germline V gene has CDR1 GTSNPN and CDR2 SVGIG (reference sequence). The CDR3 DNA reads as TGTGCCTGGAGTTCCCCACGGGACAGGGCTCAGCCCCAGCATTTT. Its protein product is CAWSSPRDRAQPQHF. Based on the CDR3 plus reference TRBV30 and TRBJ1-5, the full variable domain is SQTIHQWPATLVQPVGSPLSLECTVEGTSNPNLYWYRQAAGRGLQLLFYSVGIGQISSEVPQNLSASRPQDRQFILSSKKLLLSDSGFYLCAWSSPRDRAQPQHFGDGTRLSIL.

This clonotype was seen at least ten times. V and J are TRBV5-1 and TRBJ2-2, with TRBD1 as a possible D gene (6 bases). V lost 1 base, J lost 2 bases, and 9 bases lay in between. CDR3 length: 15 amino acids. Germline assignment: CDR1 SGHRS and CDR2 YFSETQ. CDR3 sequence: CASSLWTANTGELFF. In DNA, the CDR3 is TGCGCCAGCAGCTTGTGGACAGCAAACACCGGGGAGCTGTTTTTT.

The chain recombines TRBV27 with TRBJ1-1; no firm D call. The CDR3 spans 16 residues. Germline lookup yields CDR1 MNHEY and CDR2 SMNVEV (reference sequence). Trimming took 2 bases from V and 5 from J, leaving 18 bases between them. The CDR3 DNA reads TGTGCCAGCAGTTTAATCCCAGGCGGCAGAGGGACTGAAGCTTTCTTT. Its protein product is CASSLIPGGRGTEAFF.

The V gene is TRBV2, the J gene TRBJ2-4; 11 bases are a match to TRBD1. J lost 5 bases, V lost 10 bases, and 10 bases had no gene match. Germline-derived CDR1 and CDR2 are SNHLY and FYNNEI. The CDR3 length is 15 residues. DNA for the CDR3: TGTGCCATCCGAAGGGGGACAGGGGGACAAAACATTCAGTACTTC. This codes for CAIRRGTGGQNIQYF.

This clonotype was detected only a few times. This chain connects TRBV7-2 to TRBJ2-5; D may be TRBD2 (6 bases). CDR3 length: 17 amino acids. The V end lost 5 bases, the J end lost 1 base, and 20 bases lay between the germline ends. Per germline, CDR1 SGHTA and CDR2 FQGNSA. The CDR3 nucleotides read TGTGCCAGCAGCGTACCGCCTTTTGGACTACTCCAAGAGACCCAGTACTTC. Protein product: CASSVPPFGLLQETQYF.

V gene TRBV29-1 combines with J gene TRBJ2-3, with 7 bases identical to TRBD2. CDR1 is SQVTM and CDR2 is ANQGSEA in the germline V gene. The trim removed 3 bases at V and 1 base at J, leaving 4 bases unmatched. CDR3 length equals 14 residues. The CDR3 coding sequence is TGCAGCGTTGAGCGGGGGAACGGCACAGATACGCAGTATTTT. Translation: CSVERGNGTDTQYF.

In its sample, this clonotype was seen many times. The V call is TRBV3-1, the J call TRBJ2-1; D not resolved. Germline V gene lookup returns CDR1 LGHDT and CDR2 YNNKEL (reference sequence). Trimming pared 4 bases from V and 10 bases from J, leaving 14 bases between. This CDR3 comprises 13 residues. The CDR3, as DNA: TGTGCCAGCAGCCCTACCTGGGCCGGGGAGCAGTTCTTC. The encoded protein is CASSPTWAGEQFF.

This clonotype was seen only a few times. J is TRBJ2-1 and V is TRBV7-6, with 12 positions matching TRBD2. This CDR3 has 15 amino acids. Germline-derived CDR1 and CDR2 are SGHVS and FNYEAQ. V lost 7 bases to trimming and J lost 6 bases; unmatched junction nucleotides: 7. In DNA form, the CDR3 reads TGTGCCAGCACCACACTAGCGGGAGGTAGCAATGAGCAGTTCTTC. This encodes CASTTLAGGSNEQFF.